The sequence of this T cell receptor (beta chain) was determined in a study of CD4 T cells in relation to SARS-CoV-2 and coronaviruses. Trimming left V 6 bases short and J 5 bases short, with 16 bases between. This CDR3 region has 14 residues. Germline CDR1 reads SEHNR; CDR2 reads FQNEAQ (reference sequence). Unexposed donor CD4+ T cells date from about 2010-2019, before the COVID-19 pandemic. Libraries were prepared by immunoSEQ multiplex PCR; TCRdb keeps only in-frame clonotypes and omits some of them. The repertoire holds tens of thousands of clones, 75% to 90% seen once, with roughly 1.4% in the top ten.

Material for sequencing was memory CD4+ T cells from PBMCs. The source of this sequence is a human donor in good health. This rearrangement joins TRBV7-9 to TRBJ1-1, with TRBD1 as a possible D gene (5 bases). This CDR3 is CASSSPGEGTEAFF. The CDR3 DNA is TGTGCCAGCAGTTCCCCGGGGGAAGGGACTGAAGCTTTCTTT. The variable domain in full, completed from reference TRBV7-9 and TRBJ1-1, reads DTGVSQNPRHKITKRGQNVTFRCDPISEHNRLYWYRQTLGQGPEFLTYFQNEAQLEKSRLLSDRFSAERPKGSFSTLEIQRTEQGDSAMYLCASSSPGEGTEAFFGQGTRLTVV.